The 5 T cell receptor beta chains below come from one sample, sequenced in a study of shared clonotypes between healthy human individuals. The method was immunoSEQ multiplex PCR; TCRdb's version includes in-frame clones alone and lacks a portion of them. This sample has about 2 million clones, with about 95% found just once. CD8 cells classed as naive were CD45RO-negative and positively selected for CCR7, excluding terminally differentiated effector memory CD45RA+ cells. Material: naive CD8+ T cells sorted from blood. These receptors were taken from a man aged 18 to 35 in good health.

The V and J genes are TRBV6-5 and TRBJ1-2; 8 bases match TRBD1. Germline-derived CDR1 and CDR2 are MNHEY and SVGAGI. The J segment lost 8 bases and the V segment lost 8 bases, leaving 7 bases of the junction unmatched. The length of the CDR3 is 12 residues. The CDR3 nucleotides are TGTGCCAGCGGATGGACAGGGAAGGGCTACACCTTC. Protein sequence: CASGWTGKGYTF.

The chain recombines TRBV9 with TRBJ2-1, with 8 positions matching TRBD2. The germline gives CDR1 SGDLS, CDR2 YYNGEE. This CDR3 spans 15 amino acids. J lost 4 bases, V lost 4 bases, and 7 bases had no gene match. The CDR3 nucleotides read TGTGCCAGCAGCATAGCGGGAAGGGTTTACAATGAGCAGTTCTTC. The encoded protein is CASSIAGRVYNEQFF.

The table lists this clone with a few counts. This chain connects TRBV30 to TRBJ1-6; D gene unclear. The germline V gene has CDR1 GTSNPN and CDR2 SVGIG (reference sequence). The CDR3 is made up of 13 amino acids. With 2 bases removed from V and 10 bases from J, the gap between germline ends came to 12 bases. The CDR3 sequence is CAWSPLSGSPLHF. The CDR3 nucleotides are TGTGCCTGGAGTCCCCTATCTGGGTCACCCCTCCACTTT. The variable domain in full, completed from reference TRBV30 and TRBJ1-6, reads SQTIHQWPATLVQPVGSPLSLECTVEGTSNPNLYWYRQAAGRGLQLLFYSVGIGQISSEVPQNLSASRPQDRQFILSSKKLLLSDSGFYLCAWSPLSGSPLHFGNGTRLTVT.

V gene TRBV13 combines with J gene TRBJ2-3; 13 bases line up with TRBD2. Germline V gene sequence: CDR1 PRHDT, CDR2 FYEKMQ (reference sequence). The CDR3 has 16 residues. Losses at the gene ends were 4 bases for V and 6 bases for J; bases not matched to a gene: 7. The CDR3 loop is CASSSRLAGGADTQYF. The CDR3, as DNA: TGTGCCAGCAGCTCAAGACTAGCGGGGGGAGCTGATACGCAGTATTTT.

The chain uses TRBV27 and TRBJ2-7, with TRBD2 identical over 7 bases. CDR1 is MNHEY and CDR2 is SMNVEV in the germline V gene (reference sequence). With 5 bases clipped from V and 5 bases from J, the junction kept 9 bases outside the gene matches. The CDR3 runs to 14 residues. The CDR3 region is CASSAAGVGNEQYF. Here the CDR3 DNA reads TGTGCCAGCAGTGCGGCGGGAGTAGGCAACGAGCAGTACTTC.